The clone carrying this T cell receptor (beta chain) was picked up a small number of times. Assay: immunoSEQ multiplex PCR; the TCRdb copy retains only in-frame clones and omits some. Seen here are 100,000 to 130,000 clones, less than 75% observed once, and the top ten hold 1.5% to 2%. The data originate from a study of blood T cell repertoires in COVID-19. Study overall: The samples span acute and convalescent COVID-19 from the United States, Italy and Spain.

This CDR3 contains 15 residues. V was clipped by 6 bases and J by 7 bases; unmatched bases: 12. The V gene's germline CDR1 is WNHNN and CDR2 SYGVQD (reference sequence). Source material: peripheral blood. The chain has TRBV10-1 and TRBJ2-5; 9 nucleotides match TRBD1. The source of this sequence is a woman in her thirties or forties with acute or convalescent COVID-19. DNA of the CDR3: TGCGCCAGCAGAAACCCGGGACAGGGTAGAGGGACCCAGTACTTC. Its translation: CASRNPGQGRGTQYF.